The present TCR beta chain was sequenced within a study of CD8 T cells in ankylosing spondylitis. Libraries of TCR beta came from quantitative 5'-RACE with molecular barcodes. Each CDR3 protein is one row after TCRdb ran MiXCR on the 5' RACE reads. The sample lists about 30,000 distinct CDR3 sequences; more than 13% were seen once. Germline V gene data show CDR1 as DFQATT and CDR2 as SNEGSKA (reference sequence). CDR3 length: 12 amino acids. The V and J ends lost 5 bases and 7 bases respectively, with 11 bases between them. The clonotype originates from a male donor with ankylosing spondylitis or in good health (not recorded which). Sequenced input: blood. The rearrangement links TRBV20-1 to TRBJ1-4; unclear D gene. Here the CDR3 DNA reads TGCAGTGCTGCCCGCGGAGGTGAAAAACTGTTTTTT. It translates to CSAARGGEKLFF.